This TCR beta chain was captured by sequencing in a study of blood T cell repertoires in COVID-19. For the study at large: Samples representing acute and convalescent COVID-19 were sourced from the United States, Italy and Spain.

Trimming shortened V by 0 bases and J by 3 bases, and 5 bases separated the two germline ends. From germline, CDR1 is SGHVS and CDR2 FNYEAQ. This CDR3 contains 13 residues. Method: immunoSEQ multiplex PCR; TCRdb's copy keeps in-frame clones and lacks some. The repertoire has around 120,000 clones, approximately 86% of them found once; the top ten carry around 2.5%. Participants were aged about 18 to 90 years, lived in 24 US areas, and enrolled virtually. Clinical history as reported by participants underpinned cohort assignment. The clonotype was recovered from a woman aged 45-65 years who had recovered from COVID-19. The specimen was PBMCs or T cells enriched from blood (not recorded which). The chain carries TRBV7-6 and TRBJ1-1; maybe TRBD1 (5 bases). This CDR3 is CASSLAGDTEAFF. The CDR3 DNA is TGTGCCAGCAGCTTAGCAGGGGACACTGAAGCTTTCTTT.